One and the same sample provided the 2 T cell receptor beta chains below, sequenced in a study of graft-versus-host responses after intestinal transplantation. Here immunoSEQ multiplex PCR was the method, and the copy in TCRdb shows in-frame clones only, minus some. The table has around 12,000 clones, 93% seen once. Material: PBMCs, obtained approximately 35 months after intestinal transplantation. The receptor source for this set is a human patient who received an intestinal transplant, so some T cells may come from the graft donor.

The chain carries TRBV5-1 and TRBJ1-1, with D possibly matching TRBD1 (5 bases). The CDR3 loop spans 16 amino acids. In germline, CDR1 is SGHRS, CDR2 YFSETQ. V was shortened by 4 bases and J by 0 bases, with 16 bases between the two germline ends. CDR3 amino acids: CASSDRAGGMNTEAFF. The CDR3 bases are TGCGCCAGCAGCGACCGGGCCGGGGGAATGAACACTGAAGCTTTCTTT. The whole variable domain, filled in from reference TRBV5-1 and TRBJ1-1, reads KAGVTQTPRYLIKTRGQQVTLSCSPISGHRSVSWYQQTPGQGLQFLFEYFSETQRNKGNFPGRFSGRQFSNSRSEMNVSTLELGDSALYLCASSDRAGGMNTEAFFGQGTRLTVV.

V usage is TRBV13 and J usage is TRBJ1-6; D remains unclear. In germline, CDR1 is PRHDT, CDR2 FYEKMQ (reference sequence). The CDR3 covers 15 residues. The V gene lost 5 bases and the J gene lost 0 bases, with 8 bases spanning the gap. CDR3 loop: CASSLRSSYNSPLHF. CDR3 in DNA: TGTGCCAGCAGCCTTAGGAGCTCCTATAATTCACCCCTCCACTTT.